This entry describes one T cell receptor beta chain. The junction shows a germline mismatch at one end, possibly a read error. Vbeta (60) and Jbeta (13) primers were used in the PCR. Sequencing used immunoSEQ multiplex PCR; TCRdb keeps in-frame clones, though not all of them. This sample carries under 200,000 clones, roughly 13% of them seen once, and the ten largest clones take 7.5% to 10%. This sample is drawn from a study of cytomegalovirus exposure and HLA in healthy donors. The receptor comes from a man between 50 and 59 years old in good health and CMV-seropositive. The sequencing sample was made of PBMCs.

The CDR3 loop reads CASSLAGAQETQYF. The DNA of the CDR3 is TGTGCCAGCAGCCTAGCGGGGGCACAAGAGACCCAGTACTTC. V usage is TRBV7-9 and J usage is TRBJ2-5; 10 nucleotides line up with TRBD2. CDR3 size: 14 residues. From germline, CDR1 is SEHNR and CDR2 FQNEAQ (reference sequence).